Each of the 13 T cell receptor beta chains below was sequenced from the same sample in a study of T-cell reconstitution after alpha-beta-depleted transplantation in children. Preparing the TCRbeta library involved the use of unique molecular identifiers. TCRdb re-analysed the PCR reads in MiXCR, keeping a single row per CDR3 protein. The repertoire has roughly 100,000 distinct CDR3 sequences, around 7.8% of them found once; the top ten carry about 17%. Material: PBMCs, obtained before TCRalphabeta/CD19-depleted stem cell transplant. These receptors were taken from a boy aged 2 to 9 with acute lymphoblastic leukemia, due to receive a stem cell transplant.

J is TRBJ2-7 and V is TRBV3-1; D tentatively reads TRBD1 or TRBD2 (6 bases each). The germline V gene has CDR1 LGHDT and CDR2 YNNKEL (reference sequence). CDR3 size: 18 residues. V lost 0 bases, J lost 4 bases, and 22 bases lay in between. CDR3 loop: CASSQDKYRRGGLYEQYF. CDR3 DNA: TGTGCCAGCAGCCAAGATAAGTATCGCAGGGGAGGTTTGTACGAGCAGTACTTC.

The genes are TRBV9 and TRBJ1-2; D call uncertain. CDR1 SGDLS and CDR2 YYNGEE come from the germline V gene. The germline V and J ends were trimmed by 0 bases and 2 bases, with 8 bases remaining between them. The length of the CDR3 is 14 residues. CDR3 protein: CASSVETGNYGYTF. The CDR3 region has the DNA TGTGCCAGCAGCGTAGAAACGGGGAACTATGGCTACACCTTC.

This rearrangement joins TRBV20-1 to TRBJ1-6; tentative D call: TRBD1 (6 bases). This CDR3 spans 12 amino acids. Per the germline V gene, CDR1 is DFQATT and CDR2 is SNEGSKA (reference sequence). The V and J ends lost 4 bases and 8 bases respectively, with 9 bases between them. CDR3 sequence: CSATSGDSPLHF. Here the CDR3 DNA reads TGCAGTGCTACGTCAGGGGATTCACCCCTCCACTTT.

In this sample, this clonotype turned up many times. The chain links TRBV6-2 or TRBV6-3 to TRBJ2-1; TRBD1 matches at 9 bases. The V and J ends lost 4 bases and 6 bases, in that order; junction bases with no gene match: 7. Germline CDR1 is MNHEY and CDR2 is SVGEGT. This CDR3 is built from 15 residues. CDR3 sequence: CASSSTGQGGNEQFF. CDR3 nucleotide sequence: TGTGCCAGCAGTTCAACGGGACAGGGTGGCAATGAGCAGTTCTTC.

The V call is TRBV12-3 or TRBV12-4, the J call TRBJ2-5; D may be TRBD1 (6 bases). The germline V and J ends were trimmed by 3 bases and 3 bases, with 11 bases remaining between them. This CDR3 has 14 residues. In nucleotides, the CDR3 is TGTGCCAGCAGTTTCCAGGGGATTGAAGAGACCCAGTACTTC. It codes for CASSFQGIEETQYF.

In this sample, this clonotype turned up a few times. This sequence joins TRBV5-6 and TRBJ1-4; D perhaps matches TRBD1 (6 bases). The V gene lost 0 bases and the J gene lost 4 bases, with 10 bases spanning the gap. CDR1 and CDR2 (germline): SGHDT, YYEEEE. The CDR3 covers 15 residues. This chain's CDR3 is CASSLEGHLNEKLFF. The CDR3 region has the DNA TGTGCCAGCAGCTTGGAGGGACACCTTAATGAAAAACTGTTTTTT.

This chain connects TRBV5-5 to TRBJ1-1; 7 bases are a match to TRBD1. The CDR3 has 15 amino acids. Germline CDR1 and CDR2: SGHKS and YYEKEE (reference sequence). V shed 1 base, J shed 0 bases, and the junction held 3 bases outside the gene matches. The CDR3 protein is CASSLTGAMNTEAFF. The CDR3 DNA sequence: TGTGCCAGCAGCTTGACAGGGGCCATGAACACTGAAGCTTTCTTT.

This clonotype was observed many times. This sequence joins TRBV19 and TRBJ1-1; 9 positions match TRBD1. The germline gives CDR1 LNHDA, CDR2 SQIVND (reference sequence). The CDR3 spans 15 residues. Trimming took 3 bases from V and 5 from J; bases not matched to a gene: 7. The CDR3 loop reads CASSIQKQGATEAFF. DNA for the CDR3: TGTGCCAGTAGTATCCAAAAACAGGGGGCAACTGAAGCTTTCTTT.

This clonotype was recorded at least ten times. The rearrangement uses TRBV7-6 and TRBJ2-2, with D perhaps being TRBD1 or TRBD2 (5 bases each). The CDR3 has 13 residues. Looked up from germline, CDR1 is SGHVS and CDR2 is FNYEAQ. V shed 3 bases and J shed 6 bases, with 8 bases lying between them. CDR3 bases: TGTGCCAGCAGCTTTGGGGGATCCGGGGAGCTGTTTTTT. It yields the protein CASSFGGSGELFF.

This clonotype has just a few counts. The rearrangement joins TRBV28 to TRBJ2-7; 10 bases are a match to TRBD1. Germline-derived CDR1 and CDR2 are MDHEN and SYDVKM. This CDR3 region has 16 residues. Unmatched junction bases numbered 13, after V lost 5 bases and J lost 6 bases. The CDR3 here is CASSPAPGQGLGEQYF. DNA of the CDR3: TGTGCCAGCAGTCCGGCGCCGGGACAGGGGTTGGGCGAGCAGTACTTC.

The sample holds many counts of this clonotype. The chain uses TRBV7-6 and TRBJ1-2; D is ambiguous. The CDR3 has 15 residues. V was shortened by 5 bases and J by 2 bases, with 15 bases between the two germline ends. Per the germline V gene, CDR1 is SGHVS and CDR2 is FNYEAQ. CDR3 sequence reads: CASSTSPDVNYGYTF. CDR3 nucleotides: TGTGCCAGCAGCACAAGTCCGGACGTCAACTATGGCTACACCTTC.

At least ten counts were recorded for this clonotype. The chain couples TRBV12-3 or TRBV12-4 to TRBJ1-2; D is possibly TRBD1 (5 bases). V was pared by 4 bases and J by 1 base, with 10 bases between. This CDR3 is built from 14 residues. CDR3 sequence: CASSSGTFNYGYTF. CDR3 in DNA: TGTGCCAGCAGTTCGGGGACTTTTAACTATGGCTACACCTTC.

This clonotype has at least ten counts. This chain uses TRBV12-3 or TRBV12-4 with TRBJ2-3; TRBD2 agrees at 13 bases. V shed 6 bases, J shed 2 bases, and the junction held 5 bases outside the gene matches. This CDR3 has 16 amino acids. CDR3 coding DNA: TGTGCCAGCAGCCGGACTAGCGGGGGCCCCACAGATACGCAGTATTTT. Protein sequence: CASSRTSGGPTDTQYF.